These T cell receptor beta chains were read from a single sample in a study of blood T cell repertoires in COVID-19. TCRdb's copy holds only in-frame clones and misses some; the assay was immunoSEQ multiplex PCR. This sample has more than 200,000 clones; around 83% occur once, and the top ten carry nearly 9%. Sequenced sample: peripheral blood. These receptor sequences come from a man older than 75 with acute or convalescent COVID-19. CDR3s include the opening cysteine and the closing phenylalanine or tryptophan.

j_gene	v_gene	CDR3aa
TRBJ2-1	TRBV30	CAWRPTSGSASGNEQFF
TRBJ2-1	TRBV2	CASSTLAGVYNEQFF
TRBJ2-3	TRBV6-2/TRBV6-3	CASSYPYGLAGDHTQYF
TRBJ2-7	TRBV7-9	CASSSDRLLRGWYEQYF
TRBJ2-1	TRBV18	CASSPLAGGRTYNEQFF
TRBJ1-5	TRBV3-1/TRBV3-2	CASSRTGTGEWSNQPQHF
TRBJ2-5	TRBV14	CASSQVRGETQYF
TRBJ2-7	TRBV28	CASSPTQGRAYEQYF
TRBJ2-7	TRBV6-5	CASSYSSGRGYEQYF
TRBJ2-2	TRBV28	CATYSGTLNTGELFF
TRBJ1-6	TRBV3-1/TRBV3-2	CASSQTGSSYNSPLHF
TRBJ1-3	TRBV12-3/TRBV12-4	CASSSGSGNTIYF
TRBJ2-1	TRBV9	CASSVVSGTGTNEQFF
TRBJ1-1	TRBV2	CASSHPARQAMNTEAFF
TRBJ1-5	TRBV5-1	CASGGRPQHF
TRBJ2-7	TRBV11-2	CASSSGQVFSYEQYF
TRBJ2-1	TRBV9	CASSVIAGGPYNEQFF
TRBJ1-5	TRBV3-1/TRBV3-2	CASSRGGNQPQHF
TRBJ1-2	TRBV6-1	CASSENPMSATNYGYTF
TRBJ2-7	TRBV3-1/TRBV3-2	CASSHSGSEQYF
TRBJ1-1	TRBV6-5	CASSSITGNTEAFF
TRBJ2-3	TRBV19	CASSILRGSTDTQYF
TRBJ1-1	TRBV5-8	CASSYLRGSMNTEAFF
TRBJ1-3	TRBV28	CASTGAGNTIYF
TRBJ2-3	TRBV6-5	CASSSGQGTDTQYF
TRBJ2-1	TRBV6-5	CASSSKLAESYNEQFF
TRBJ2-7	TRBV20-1	CSASRGRGSYEQYF
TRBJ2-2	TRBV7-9	CASSFRGTGELFF
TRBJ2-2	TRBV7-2	CASNQPGTGELFF
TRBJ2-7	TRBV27	CASSPGTGGEQYF
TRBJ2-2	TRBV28	CASRTGGRDTGELFF